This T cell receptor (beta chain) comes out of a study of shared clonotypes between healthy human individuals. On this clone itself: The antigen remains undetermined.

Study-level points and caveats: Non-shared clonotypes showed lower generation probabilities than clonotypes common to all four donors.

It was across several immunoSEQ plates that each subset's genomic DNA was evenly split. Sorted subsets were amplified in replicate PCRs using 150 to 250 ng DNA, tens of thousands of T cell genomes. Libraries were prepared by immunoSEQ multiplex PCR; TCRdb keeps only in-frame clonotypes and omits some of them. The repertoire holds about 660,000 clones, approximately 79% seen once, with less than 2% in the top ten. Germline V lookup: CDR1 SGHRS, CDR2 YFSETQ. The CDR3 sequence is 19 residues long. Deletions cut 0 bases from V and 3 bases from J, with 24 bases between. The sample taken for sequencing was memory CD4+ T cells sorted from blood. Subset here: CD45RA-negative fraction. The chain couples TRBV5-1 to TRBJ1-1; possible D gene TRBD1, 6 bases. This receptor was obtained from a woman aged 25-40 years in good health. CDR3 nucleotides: TGCGCCAGCAGCTTGGCCTTGAGGGGGACATCCGGCCTTGACACTGAAGCTTTCTTT. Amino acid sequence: CASSLALRGTSGLDTEAFF.